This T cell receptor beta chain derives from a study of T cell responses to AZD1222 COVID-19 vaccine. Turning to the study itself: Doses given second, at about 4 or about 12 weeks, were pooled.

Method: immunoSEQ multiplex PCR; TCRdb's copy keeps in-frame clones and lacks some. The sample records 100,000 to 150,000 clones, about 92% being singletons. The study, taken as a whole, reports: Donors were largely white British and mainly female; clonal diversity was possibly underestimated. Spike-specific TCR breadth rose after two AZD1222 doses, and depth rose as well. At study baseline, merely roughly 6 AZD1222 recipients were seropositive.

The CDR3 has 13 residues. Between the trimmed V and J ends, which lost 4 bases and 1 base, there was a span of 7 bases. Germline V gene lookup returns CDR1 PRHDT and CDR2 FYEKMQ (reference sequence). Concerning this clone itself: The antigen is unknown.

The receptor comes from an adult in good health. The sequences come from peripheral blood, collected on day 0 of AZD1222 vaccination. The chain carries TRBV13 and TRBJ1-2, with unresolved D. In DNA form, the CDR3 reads TGTGCCAGCAGCTCCGGCGGTAACTATGGCTACACCTTC. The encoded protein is CASSSGGNYGYTF.